This T cell receptor beta chain was found in a study of ipilimumab plus nivolumab after autologous stem cell transplantation. The assay was immunoSEQ multiplex PCR, and TCRdb's table has in-frame clones only and misses some. Of fewer than 85,000 clones in the sample, more than 80% were seen once. V shed 2 bases and J shed 8 bases, with 7 bases lying between them. The CDR3 contains 13 residues. Germline V gives CDR1 SGHVS, CDR2 FQNEAQ. The sample was PBMCs, taken in a trial of ipilimumab plus nivolumab as post-transplant consolidation. The sequence was obtained from a male donor with diffuse large B-cell lymphoma. This sequence joins TRBV7-8 and TRBJ1-6, with unresolved D. CDR3 in DNA: TGTGCCAGCAGCTTATTTGAGGATTCACCCCTCCACTTT. Protein product: CASSLFEDSPLHF.